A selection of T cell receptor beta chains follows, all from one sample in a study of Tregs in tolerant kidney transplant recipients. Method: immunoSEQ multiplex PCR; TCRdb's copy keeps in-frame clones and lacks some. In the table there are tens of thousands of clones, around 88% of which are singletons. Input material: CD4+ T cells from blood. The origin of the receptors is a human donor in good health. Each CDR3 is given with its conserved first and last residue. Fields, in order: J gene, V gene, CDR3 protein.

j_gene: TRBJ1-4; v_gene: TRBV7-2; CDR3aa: CASSLGQTKKLFF
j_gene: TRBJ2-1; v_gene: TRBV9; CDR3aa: CASSVEPSGGNEQFF
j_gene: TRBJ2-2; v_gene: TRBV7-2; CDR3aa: CASSPSVGELFF
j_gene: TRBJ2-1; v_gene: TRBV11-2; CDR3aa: CASSLMGRGYNEQFF
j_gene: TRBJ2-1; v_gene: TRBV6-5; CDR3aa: CASSYSRTRITNEQFF
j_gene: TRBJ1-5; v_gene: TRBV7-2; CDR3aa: CASSRAGGPQHF
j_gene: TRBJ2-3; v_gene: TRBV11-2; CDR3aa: CASSLAPDRTDTQYF
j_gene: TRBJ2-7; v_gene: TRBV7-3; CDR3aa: CASSLEKAGDQLGYEQYF
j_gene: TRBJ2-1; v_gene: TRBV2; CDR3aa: CASSVSSGRLGNEQFF
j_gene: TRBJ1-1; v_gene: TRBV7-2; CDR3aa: CASSSQGNTEAFF
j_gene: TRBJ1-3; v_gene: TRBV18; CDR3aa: CASSPADSGNTIYF
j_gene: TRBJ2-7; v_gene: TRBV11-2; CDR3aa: CASSPGTSTYEQYF
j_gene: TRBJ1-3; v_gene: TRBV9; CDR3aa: CASSVGAGRGNTIYF
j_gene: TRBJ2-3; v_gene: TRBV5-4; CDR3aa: CASSLSGSSTDTQYF
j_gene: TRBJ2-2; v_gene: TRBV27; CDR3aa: CASSPDVGNTGELFF
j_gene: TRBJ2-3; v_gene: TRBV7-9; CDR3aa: CASSFQSTDTQYF
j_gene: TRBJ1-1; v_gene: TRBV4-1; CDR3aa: CASSQDVRVRAFF
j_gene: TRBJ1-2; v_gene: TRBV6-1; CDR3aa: CASSAHGGAYGYTF
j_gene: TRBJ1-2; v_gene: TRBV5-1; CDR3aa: CASSWVPGQSDGYTF
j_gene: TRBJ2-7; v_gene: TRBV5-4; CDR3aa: CASSLKRDNSYEQYF
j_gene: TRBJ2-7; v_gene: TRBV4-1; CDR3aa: CASSQESKGGTQIF
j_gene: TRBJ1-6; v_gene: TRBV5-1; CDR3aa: CASSVEQGSSSPLHF
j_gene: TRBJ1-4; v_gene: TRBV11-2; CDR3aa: CASSLSLATNEKLFF
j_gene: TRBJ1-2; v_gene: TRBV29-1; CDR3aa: CSVGTGYGYTF
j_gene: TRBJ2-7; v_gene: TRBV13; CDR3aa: CASSADNPHEQYF
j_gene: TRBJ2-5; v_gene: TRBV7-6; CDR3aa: CASSSTGRGATQYF
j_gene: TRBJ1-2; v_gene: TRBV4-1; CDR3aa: CASSQGRDPNYGYTF
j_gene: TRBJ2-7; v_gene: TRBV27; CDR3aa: CASSYPTPTSGRRDEQYF
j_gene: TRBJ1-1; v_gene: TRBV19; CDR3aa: CASSQRGTYTEAFF
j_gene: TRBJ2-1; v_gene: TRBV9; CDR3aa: CASSVRSGTYNEQFF
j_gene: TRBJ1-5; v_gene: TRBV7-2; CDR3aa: CASSFALHQPQHF
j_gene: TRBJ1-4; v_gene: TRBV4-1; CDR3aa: CASSLWGRELFF
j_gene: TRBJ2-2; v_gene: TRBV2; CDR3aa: CARGTGTPTGELFF
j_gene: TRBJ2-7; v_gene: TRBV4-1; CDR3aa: CASSQDLAEQYF
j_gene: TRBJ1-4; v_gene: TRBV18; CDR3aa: CASSSRDRQEKLFF
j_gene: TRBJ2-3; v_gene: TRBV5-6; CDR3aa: CASSYGQAGTDTQYF
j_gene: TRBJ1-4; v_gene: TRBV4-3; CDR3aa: CASSQDRAGEKLFF
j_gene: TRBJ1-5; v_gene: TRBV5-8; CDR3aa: CASSSPGGHQPQHF
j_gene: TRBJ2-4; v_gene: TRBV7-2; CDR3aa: CASSPSANIQYF
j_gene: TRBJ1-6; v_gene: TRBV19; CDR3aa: CASQGLSSYNSPLHF
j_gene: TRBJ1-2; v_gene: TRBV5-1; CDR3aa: CASSLGPGRDGYTF
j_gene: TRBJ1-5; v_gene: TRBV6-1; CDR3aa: CAPIQTPRNQPQHF
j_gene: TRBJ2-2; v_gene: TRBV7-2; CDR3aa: CAGGRDYVTGELFF
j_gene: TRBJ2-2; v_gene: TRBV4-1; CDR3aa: CASSPQGPTGELFF
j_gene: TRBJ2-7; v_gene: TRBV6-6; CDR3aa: CASSTPPYRSSYEQYF
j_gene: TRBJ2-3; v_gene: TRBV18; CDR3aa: CASSPLGLADTDTQYF
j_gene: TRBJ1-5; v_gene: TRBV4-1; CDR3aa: CASSQEGRGNQPQHF
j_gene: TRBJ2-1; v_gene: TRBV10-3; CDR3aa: CAISEGGFPYNEQFF
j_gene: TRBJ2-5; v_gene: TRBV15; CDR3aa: CATSRDWGSETQYF
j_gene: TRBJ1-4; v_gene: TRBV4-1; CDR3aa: CASSQAGQGRIATNEKLFF
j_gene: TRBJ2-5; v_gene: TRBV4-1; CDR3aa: CASSQRQGGETQYF
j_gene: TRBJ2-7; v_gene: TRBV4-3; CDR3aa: CASSQEVPGGLTSYEQYF
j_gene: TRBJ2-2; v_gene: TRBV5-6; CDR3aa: CASRRENTGELFF
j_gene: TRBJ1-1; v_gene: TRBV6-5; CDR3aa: CASSYEPGQTTEAFF
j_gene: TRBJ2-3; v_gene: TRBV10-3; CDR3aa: CAISGRSPTSTDTQYF
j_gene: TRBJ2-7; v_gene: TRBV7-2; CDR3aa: CASSLETDASYEQYF
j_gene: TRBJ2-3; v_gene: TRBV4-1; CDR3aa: CASSQDWGGTDTQYF
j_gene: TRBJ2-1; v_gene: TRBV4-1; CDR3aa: CASSQGAGGDEQFF